Listed below are T cell receptor beta chains from one sample, sequenced in a study of T cell responses to AZD1222 COVID-19 vaccine. Here immunoSEQ multiplex PCR was the method, and the copy in TCRdb shows in-frame clones only, minus some. The sample lists 150,000 to 200,000 clones; about 91% were seen once. This sample comprised peripheral blood, obtained 28 days after the second AZD1222 dose. These TCRs come from an adult who received the AZD1222 COVID-19 vaccine. The CDR3 runs from the conserved cysteine through the conserved F or W. A D gene is named only where the DNA matches it firmly. A row's size may be missing; if present it is once, few, many or a size class.

CDR3 protein | CDR3 DNA | V gene | D gene | J gene | clone size
CASSQDPGVNTEAFF | TGTGCCAGCAGCCAAGACCCGGGGGTGAACACTGAAGCTTTCTTT | TRBV3-1/TRBV3-2 | . | TRBJ1-1 | .
CASSLGRNTIYF | TGTGCCAGCAGCTTAGGCCGGAACACCATATATTTT | TRBV7-9 | . | TRBJ1-3 | few
CASSRVGNTEAFF | TGTGCCAGCTCACGGGTGGGGAACACTGAAGCTTTCTTT | TRBV18 | . | TRBJ1-1 | .
CASSEEASGRAIQYF | TGTGCCAGCAGCGAAGAAGCTAGCGGGAGGGCCATTCAGTACTTC | TRBV9 | TRBD2 | TRBJ2-4 | .
CASSLYPSGAPDHGYTF | TGTGCCAGCAGTTTATATCCTTCGGGGGCCCCCGACCATGGCTACACCTTC | TRBV27 | . | TRBJ1-2 | .
CASSRSIGGVFEQFF | TGCGCCAGCAGCCGATCTATTGGGGGGGTTTTTGAGCAGTTCTTC | TRBV5-1 | TRBD2 | TRBJ2-1 | .
CASSFRGGAREQYF | TGTGCCAGCAGCTTCCGCGGGGGGGCCCGGGAGCAGTACTTC | TRBV7-2 | TRBD2 | TRBJ2-7 | .
CASSLGPIEPQHF | TGTGCCAGCAGTTTAGGGCCCATTGAGCCCCAGCATTTT | TRBV12-3/TRBV12-4 | . | TRBJ1-5 | .
CASSEYASGANVLTF | TGTGCCAGCAGTGAATACGCCTCTGGGGCCAACGTCCTGACTTTC | TRBV6-1 | . | TRBJ2-6 | .
CASRGTGNTEAFF | TGTGCCAGCAGGGGGACGGGGAACACTGAAGCTTTCTTT | TRBV28 | . | TRBJ1-1 | .
CASSLNTRQPQHF | TGTGCCAGCAGCTTAAACACTCGACAGCCCCAGCATTTT | TRBV7-6 | . | TRBJ1-5 | .
CASSSLVGPSNQPQHF | TGTGCCAGCAGCTCCTTGGTGGGACCGAGCAATCAGCCCCAGCATTTT | TRBV11-2 | . | TRBJ1-5 | .
CASTSPEAFF | TGTGCCAGCACCTCCCCTGAAGCTTTCTTT | TRBV2 | . | TRBJ1-1 | .
CASSPGLGTETQYF | TGTGCCAGCAGTCCCGGACTAGGAACGGAGACCCAGTACTTC | TRBV6-5 | TRBD2 | TRBJ2-5 | .